The 9 T cell receptor beta chains presented below share a single source sample, sequenced in a study of T cells in Graves' hyperthyroidism and ophthalmopathy. Researchers took RNA transcripts and amplified the TCR beta CDR3 regions from them. An initial round of RT-PCR targeting the TCR CDR3 relied on the HTBI primer set. From the multiplex PCR reads, TCRdb called clonotypes with MiXCR, one entry per CDR3 protein. This table has fewer than 350,000 distinct CDR3 sequences, roughly a fifth appearing once. Material: blood. Source of these receptors: a man over 45 with Graves' ophthalmopathy.

This clonotype was counted ten times or more. This chain links TRBV7-8 with TRBJ1-6; TRBD1 matches at 9 bases. After removal of 0 bases from V and 5 bases from J, the junction contained 5 bases not matched to a gene. The CDR3 extends over 17 amino acids. In germline, CDR1 is SGHVS, CDR2 FQNEAQ. This CDR3 is CASSLASGTGNNSPLHF. DNA of the CDR3: TGTGCCAGCAGCTTAGCATCCGGGACAGGGAATAATTCACCCCTCCACTTT.

The rearrangement links TRBV6-2 or TRBV6-3 to TRBJ1-4; D not resolved. Trimming took off 1 base at V and 5 bases at J, with 17 bases between the two ends. Germline V CDR1 and CDR2: MNHEY, SVGEGT. The CDR3 has 17 amino acids. CDR3 amino acids: CASSYLGLSIQNEKLFF. CDR3 nucleotide sequence: TGTGCCAGCAGTTACTTAGGCCTCAGTATCCAAAATGAAAAACTGTTTTTT.

The chain is built from TRBV30 and TRBJ1-5, with D hard to call. The CDR3 consists of 13 residues. Trimming took off 3 bases at V and 5 bases at J, with 11 bases between the two ends. CDR1 is GTSNPN and CDR2 is SVGIG in the germline V gene (reference sequence). Here the CDR3 DNA reads TGTGCCTGGAGCGACGTCGAGGATCAGCCCCAGCATTTT. Amino acid sequence: CAWSDVEDQPQHF.

This clonotype showed up many times. CDR3 protein: CASSDGLGNTEAFF. Here the CDR3 DNA reads TGTGCCAGCAGCGACGGTCTGGGGAACACTGAAGCTTTCTTT. V is TRBV9 and J is TRBJ1-1; D ambiguous. This CDR3 is built from 14 residues. Germline loops: CDR1 SGDLS, CDR2 YYNGEE. The ends were cut back, 3 bases at V and 1 base at J, with 10 bases in the middle.

This clonotype has a count of ten or more. This chain connects TRBV2 to TRBJ1-2; maybe TRBD1 (6 bases). This CDR3 is 13 amino acids long. Germline V gene sequence: CDR1 SNHLY, CDR2 FYNNEI. V was cut by 7 bases and J by 2 bases, with 11 bases left in between. CDR3 coding DNA: TGTGCCAGCAATTTGGGACACAACTATGGCTACACCTTC. Its protein product is CASNLGHNYGYTF.

The V gene is TRBV6-1, the J gene TRBJ2-7; 9 nucleotides align to TRBD2. CDR1 and CDR2 (germline): MNHNS, SASEGT. V lost 7 bases and J lost 8; bases outside the gene matches: 9. This CDR3 spans 13 amino acids. CDR3 coding DNA: TGTGCCAGCAATATAGCGGGAGCCAACAAGCAGTACTTC. Translation: CASNIAGANKQYF.

The chain carries TRBV3-1 and TRBJ2-4; D unresolved. Trimming took 2 bases from V and 8 from J, leaving 4 bases between them. The germline CDR1 and CDR2 sequences are LGHDT and YNNKEL (reference sequence). This CDR3 contains 11 residues. The CDR3 loop reads CASSQWDIQYF. The DNA for the CDR3 is TGTGCCAGCAGCCAATGGGACATTCAGTACTTC.

This chain connects TRBV5-1 to TRBJ2-1; D is undetermined. Between the trimmed V and J ends, which lost 8 bases and 10 bases, there was a span of 4 bases. Per germline, CDR1 SGHRS and CDR2 YFSETQ. CDR3 size: 8 residues. The CDR3 sequence: CARAEQFF. The CDR3 bases are TGCGCCAGAGCGGAGCAGTTCTTC.

This rearrangement joins TRBV6-1 to TRBJ1-3; 8 bases align to TRBD1. Germline values: CDR1 MNHNS, CDR2 SASEGT. The V gene end was trimmed by 6 bases and the J gene end by 3 bases; junction bases not matched to a gene: 7. This CDR3 has 15 residues. CDR3 sequence reads: CASRKQGADGNTIYF. The CDR3 region has the DNA TGTGCCAGCAGGAAGCAGGGGGCAGATGGAAACACCATATATTTT.